The source of this T cell receptor (beta chain) is a study of breast tumors, draining lymph nodes, adjacent tissues. TCRdb redid the calling of the multiplex PCR reads with MiXCR, one entry per CDR3 protein. The sample carries roughly 15,000 distinct CDR3 sequences, about half recorded once. This clonotype was counted many times. The CDR3 runs 16 residues. Germline-derived CDR1 and CDR2 are MGHRA and YSYEKL. Trimming left V 4 bases short and J 2 bases short, with 15 bases between. The sequencing input was tumor-adjacent breast tissue. J is TRBJ1-5 and V is TRBV4-1; D perhaps matches TRBD1 (6 bases). This sequence was found in a female donor with breast cancer. Some clones in this sample may be carry-over from other donors' samples. The CDR3 nucleotides read TGCGCCAGCAGCCCACTTGGGGGCCAGGGCAATCAGCCCCAGCATTTT. It is translated as CASSPLGGQGNQPQHF.